This T cell receptor beta chain was sequenced for a study of regulatory T cells in long-lasting Graves disease. Noted time point: newly diagnosed GD, antithyroid drugs for less than 3 months. Construction of the TCR library relied on RNA isolated from PBMCs. This clonotype has a count of ten or more. Its cognate antigen is unknown. The study, taken as a whole, reports: There was favoring of TRBV28, TRBJ1-2 and TRBJ2-5 in persistent disease. TCR diversity was lower in persistent Graves' patients than in newly diagnosed ones.

There are 15 residues in the CDR3. V dropped 6 bases and J dropped 0 bases, with 11 bases sitting between them. Arm-PCR of CDR3 regions and iRepertoire HTBI primers were the basis on which TCR beta libraries were built. In the original analysis: Sequenced samples collectively carried under 75 TRBV and some 15 TRBJ segments. TCRdb fed the multiplex PCR reads into MiXCR, producing one record per CDR3 protein. The V and J calls were not made by the authors but by TCRdb's processing. The table includes about 620,000 distinct CDR3 sequences, approximately 15% detected once. This sample was also put to use in a study of T cells in Graves' hyperthyroidism and ophthalmopathy. As that study records: Thyroid ultrasound and orbital computed tomography, with clinical symptoms and serum thyroxine and TRAb, informed diagnoses.

Sequencing was performed on peripheral blood mononuclear cells (PBMCs), taken at new diagnosis, from a patient treated with antithyroid drugs. This chain connects TRBV12-3 or TRBV12-4 to TRBJ2-2; D is possibly TRBD2 (5 bases). The sequence was obtained from a woman aged 25-40 years with Graves disease. Here the CDR3 reads CASSPSGPNTGELFF. The CDR3 coding sequence is TGTGCCAGCAGCCCCAGCGGACCGAACACCGGGGAGCTGTTTTTT.